The 17 T cell receptor beta chains listed next were all sequenced from one sample in a study of OX40 agonist ivuxolimab in advanced cancers. Sequencing used immunoSEQ multiplex PCR; TCRdb keeps in-frame clones, though not all of them. Of around 76,000 clones in the sample, 89% are singletons; the top ten hold about 9.1%. Sequenced material: CD4+ or CD8+ T cells sorted from blood, taken in a trial of the OX40 agonist ivuxolimab. These TCRs come from an adult with an advanced solid tumor such as melanoma, head and neck, liver or kidney cancer.

The chain uses TRBV6-6 and TRBJ2-5, with 9 bases identical to TRBD1. CDR3 length equals 15 residues. V dropped 4 bases and J dropped 4; count of bases not matched to a gene: 7. Germline CDR1 is MNHNY and CDR2 is SVGAGI (reference sequence). CDR3 nucleotide sequence: TGTGCCAGCAGTTCCGCGACAGGGGGAGGAGAGACCCAGTACTTC. Its translation is CASSSATGGGETQYF.

The J gene is TRBJ2-7, the V gene TRBV6-1; TRBD2 matches 7 bases. V was clipped by 7 bases and J by 4 bases; unmatched bases: 13. The CDR3 covers 15 residues. Per the germline V gene, CDR1 is MNHNS and CDR2 is SASEGT. CDR3 DNA: TGTGCCAGCACAAGACGGCTAGCGGCCCCATACGAGCAGTACTTC. Amino acids: CASTRRLAAPYEQYF.

V gene TRBV15 combines with J gene TRBJ2-5; D unresolved. The DNA matches TRBJ2-7 better at its end, which makes the J call doubtful. The CDR3 is 15 amino acids. Germline values: CDR1 LNHNV, CDR2 YYDKDF (reference sequence). CDR3 DNA: TGTGCCACCAGCAGAGATAAAGTGAAGGGCTACGAGCAGTACTTC. Protein sequence: CATSRDKVKGYEQYF.

The genes are TRBV7-9 and TRBJ2-1, with TRBD2 matching over 8 bases. Per the germline V gene, CDR1 is SEHNR and CDR2 is FQNEAQ (reference sequence). The length of the CDR3 is 14 residues. The ends lost 2 bases at V and 8 bases at J; junction bases unmatched: 5. The chain's CDR3 is CASSLIRGGDEQFF. The CDR3 DNA is TGTGCCAGCAGCTTAATTCGGGGGGGCGATGAGCAGTTCTTC.

The chain is built from TRBV6-1 and TRBJ1-5, with a possible D match to TRBD1 (5 bases). V lost 8 bases, J lost 0 bases, and 14 bases lay in between. The CDR3 has 15 residues. Germline values: CDR1 MNHNS, CDR2 SASEGT. DNA for the CDR3: TGTGCCAGCCTCTGGACGGGGGATAGCAATCAGCCCCAGCATTTT. Protein: CASLWTGDSNQPQHF.

The gene calls are TRBV5-1 and TRBJ2-5, with TRBD2 identical over 7 bases. With V trimmed by 1 base and J by 5 bases, 8 bases remained unmatched. The V gene's germline CDR1 is SGHRS and CDR2 YFSETQ. This CDR3 region has 15 residues. CDR3 region: CASSLLTGEGETQYF. The DNA for the CDR3 is TGCGCCAGCAGCTTGTTGACGGGGGAGGGCGAGACCCAGTACTTC. Complete variable domain (other parts from reference TRBV5-1 and TRBJ2-5): KAGVTQTPRYLIKTRGQQVTLSCSPISGHRSVSWYQQTPGQGLQFLFEYFSETQRNKGNFPGRFSGRQFSNSRSEMNVSTLELGDSALYLCASSLLTGEGETQYFGPGTRLLVL.

This chain connects TRBV6-5 to TRBJ1-1; D is possibly TRBD1 (5 bases). Germline loops: CDR1 MNHEY, CDR2 SVGAGI. There are 13 residues in the CDR3. V was trimmed by 6 bases and J by 4 bases, leaving 12 bases between them. The CDR3 here is CASRTGRSTEAFF. In DNA, the CDR3 is TGTGCCAGCAGGACGGGACGCTCCACTGAAGCTTTCTTT.

Here the CDR3 reads CASSIGLAGAPGEQYF. In DNA, the CDR3 is TGTGCCAGCAGTATAGGTCTAGCGGGAGCCCCGGGGGAGCAGTACTTC. The chain carries TRBV27 and TRBJ2-7; TRBD2 agrees at 10 bases. CDR1 and CDR2 (germline): MNHEY, SMNVEV (reference sequence). After removal of 5 bases from V and 7 bases from J, the junction contained 14 bases not matched to a gene. The CDR3 contains 16 residues.

The rearrangement joins TRBV18 to TRBJ1-2; D gene ambiguous. CDR1 and CDR2 from the germline V gene are KGHSH and LQKENI. The ends were cut back, 3 bases at V and 5 bases at J, with 10 bases in the middle. This CDR3 comprises 13 residues. The DNA for the CDR3 is TGTGCCAGCTCACCCCAGGACGGTTATGGCTACACCTTC. This sequence encodes CASSPQDGYGYTF.

The CDR3 sequence: CASSFATGNTGELFF. In DNA, the CDR3 is TGTGCCAGCAGTTTTGCGACAGGGAACACCGGGGAGCTGTTTTTT. V is TRBV27 and J is TRBJ2-2; tentative D call: TRBD1 (6 bases). With 3 bases removed from V and 1 base from J, the gap between germline ends came to 9 bases. The CDR3 has 15 amino acids. Germline V gives CDR1 MNHEY, CDR2 SMNVEV (reference sequence).

The CDR3 DNA follows: TGTGCCAGCAGCTTAGGGGTCATGGGCACTGAAGCTTTCTTT. Its protein product is CASSLGVMGTEAFF. This sequence joins TRBV7-3 and TRBJ1-1, with unresolved D. CDR3 length equals 14 residues. The V gene's germline CDR1 is SGHTA and CDR2 FQGTGA. Trimming took 2 bases from V and 4 from J, leaving 11 bases between them.

The chain combines TRBV6-5 with TRBJ2-5; tentatively, D is TRBD2 (5 bases). CDR1 is MNHEY and CDR2 is SVGAGI in the germline V gene. The CDR3 runs 13 residues. V was pared by 7 bases and J by 5 bases, with 14 bases between. CDR3 sequence reads: CASKNSGMETQYF. CDR3 DNA sequence: TGTGCCAGCAAAAATTCCGGGATGGAGACCCAGTACTTC.

The rearrangement uses TRBV7-9 and TRBJ2-2; D is unresolved. The germline gives CDR1 SEHNR, CDR2 FQNEAQ (reference sequence). This CDR3 region has 14 residues. The germline V and J ends were trimmed by 4 bases and 5 bases, with 11 bases remaining between them. CDR3 region: CASSYSRLTGELFF. The CDR3 DNA sequence: TGTGCCAGCAGCTATAGTCGTTTAACCGGGGAGCTGTTTTTT.

V usage is TRBV27 and J usage is TRBJ2-6; TRBD2 matches at 7 bases. V dropped 4 bases and J dropped 3; count of bases not matched to a gene: 3. CDR1 is MNHEY and CDR2 is SMNVEV in the germline V gene (reference sequence). The CDR3 has 15 residues. The CDR3, as DNA: TGTGCCAGCAGTTCGGGGGGATTTGGGGCCAACGTCCTGACTTTC. It specifies CASSSGGFGANVLTF.

Only one count was recorded for this clone. The chain carries TRBV6-6 and TRBJ2-7, with 9 bases that match TRBD2. The J segment lost 7 bases and the V segment lost 9 bases, leaving 13 bases of the junction unmatched. Germline V gene sequence: CDR1 MNHNY, CDR2 SVGAGI (reference sequence). The CDR3 is 14 residues long. The CDR3 region is CASRPAGGIKEQYF. Written as DNA, the CDR3 is TGTGCCAGTAGACCGGCGGGAGGGATAAAAGAGCAGTACTTC.

This clone was seen once. The rearrangement joins TRBV7-2 to TRBJ1-3; D perhaps matches TRBD1 (5 bases). From germline, CDR1 is SGHTA and CDR2 FQGNSA. Trimming stripped 2 bases from V and 7 bases from J, with 12 bases between. The CDR3 has 14 residues. CDR3 bases: TGTGCCAGCAGCTTATACGTCGGGGGGAACACCATATATTTT. The encoded protein is CASSLYVGGNTIYF.

The J gene is TRBJ1-6, the V gene TRBV27, with D hard to call. The CDR3 has 13 amino acids. Germline V gene sequence: CDR1 MNHEY, CDR2 SMNVEV (reference sequence). With 2 bases removed from V and 10 bases from J, the gap between germline ends came to 9 bases. CDR3 region: CASSLTVRSPLHF. The CDR3 DNA sequence: TGTGCCAGCAGTTTAACAGTCCGATCACCCCTCCACTTT.